The 20 T cell receptor beta chains below come from one sample, sequenced in a study of control samples from healthy donors and cancer patients. Only in-frame clones appear in the TCRdb table, and some are missing; sequencing was by immunoSEQ multiplex PCR. The sample lists approximately 70,000 clones, approximately 83% seen once, with around 14% in the top ten. Sequenced material: blood. The receptors shown here come from a man aged 55 to 70 in good health.

V gene TRBV30 combines with J gene TRBJ2-2; 9 positions match TRBD2. CDR1 GTSNPN and CDR2 SVGIG come from the germline V gene (reference sequence). CDR3 length equals 13 residues. The V and J ends lost 2 bases and 7 bases, in that order; junction bases with no gene match: 2. The DNA for the CDR3 is TGTGCCTGGAGTCAGCGGGAGGTCGGGGAGCTGTTTTTT. Translating gives CAWSQREVGELFF.

The DNA for the CDR3 is TGCGCCAGCAGCTTGATTTCAGGGACCCTCTCTAACACCGGGGAGCTGTTTTTT. Translated, it gives CASSLISGTLSNTGELFF. V is TRBV5-1 and J is TRBJ2-2, with D perhaps TRBD1 or TRBD2 (5 bases each). CDR1 and CDR2 from the germline V gene are SGHRS and YFSETQ. Between the trimmed V and J ends, which lost 1 base and 2 bases, there was a span of 18 bases. This CDR3 comprises 18 residues.

A remark on this clone: The same CDR3 is also encoded by other DNA sequences in this sample. V is TRBV9 and J is TRBJ2-5; 14 bases are a match to TRBD2. The length of the CDR3 is 17 residues. The V segment lost 3 bases and the J segment 5 bases; nucleotides outside the gene matches: 9. Germline V gives CDR1 SGDLS, CDR2 YYNGEE. The CDR3 nucleotides read TGTGCCAGCAGCGCGACTAGCGGGAGGGCCCTAGGGGAGACCCAGTACTTC. This encodes CASSATSGRALGETQYF. The variable domain in full, completed from reference TRBV9 and TRBJ2-5, reads DSGVTQTPKHLITATGQRVTLRCSPRSGDLSVYWYQQSLDQGLQFLIQYYNGEERAKGNILERFSAQQFPDLHSELNLSSLELGDSALYFCASSATSGRALGETQYFGPGTRLLVL.

This clone was observed once. The rearrangement joins TRBV6-5 to TRBJ2-7; TRBD2 aligns across 10 bases. The CDR3 runs 14 residues. V lost 6 bases, J lost 7 bases, and 9 bases stayed unmatched. Germline V gene lookup returns CDR1 MNHEY and CDR2 SVGAGI. The CDR3 region has the DNA TGTGCCAGCAGAAGAGCGGGAGGGCCTGAAGAGCAGTACTTC. It specifies CASRRAGGPEEQYF.

The chain combines TRBV3-1 (or the pseudogene TRBV3-2) with TRBJ2-5; D remains ambiguous. The germline V and J ends were trimmed by 1 base and 7 bases, with 7 bases remaining between them. The CDR3 consists of 12 residues. The germline V gene has CDR1 LGHDT and CDR2 YNNKEL (reference sequence). The chain's CDR3 is CASSQAPSTQYF. CDR3 nucleotide sequence: TGTGCCAGCAGCCAAGCCCCATCGACCCAGTACTTC.

This sequence joins TRBV19 and TRBJ2-2, with 9 nucleotides matching TRBD2. Looked up from germline, CDR1 is LNHDA and CDR2 is SQIVND (reference sequence). The V gene end was trimmed by 1 base and the J gene end by 2 bases; junction bases not matched to a gene: 2. The CDR3 contains 16 residues. This CDR3 is CASSIGLAANTGELFF. CDR3 DNA sequence: TGTGCCAGTAGTATAGGACTAGCGGCCAACACCGGGGAGCTGTTTTTT.

The V call is TRBV20-1, the J call TRBJ2-1, with 7 bases matching TRBD2. V was clipped by 3 bases and J by 4 bases; unmatched bases: 6. This CDR3 region has 14 residues. Per germline, CDR1 DFQATT and CDR2 SNEGSKA (reference sequence). CDR3: CSASGRGIYNEQFF. The CDR3 DNA reads as TGCAGTGCTAGTGGGCGGGGGATTTACAATGAGCAGTTCTTC.

The rearrangement links TRBV29-1 to TRBJ2-1; D may be TRBD2 (6 bases). This CDR3 comprises 13 residues. CDR1 SQVTM and CDR2 ANQGSEA come from the germline V gene. Deletions cut 8 bases from V and 6 bases from J, with 17 bases between. CDR3 coding DNA: TGCAGCTTCAGTTCGTGGGGGGTCAATGAGCAGTTCTTC. Amino acid sequence: CSFSSWGVNEQFF.

This chain joins TRBV6-2 or TRBV6-3 and TRBJ1-5, with TRBD1 as a possible D gene (5 bases). Germline loops: CDR1 MNHEY, CDR2 SVGEGT. The CDR3 totals 14 residues. V was shortened by 2 bases and J by 5 bases, with 10 bases between the two germline ends. The CDR3 sequence: CASSYVAGHQPQHF. DNA of the CDR3: TGTGCCAGCAGTTACGTGGCAGGGCATCAGCCCCAGCATTTT.

The chain has TRBV27 and TRBJ1-3, with D perhaps TRBD1 (5 bases). V was shortened by 5 bases and J by 2 bases, with 10 bases between the two germline ends. This CDR3 is built from 14 residues. Germline V gene sequence: CDR1 MNHEY, CDR2 SMNVEV (reference sequence). The CDR3 here is CASSPTEAGNTIYF. The CDR3 DNA reads TGTGCCAGCAGTCCGACAGAGGCTGGAAACACCATATATTTT.

This chain joins TRBV10-3 and TRBJ2-1; 13 nucleotides match TRBD2. In germline, CDR1 is ENHRY, CDR2 SYGVKD. The CDR3 has 13 amino acids. V was clipped by 9 bases and J by 7 bases; unmatched bases: 3. CDR3 sequence: CAIGTSGVNEQFF. The CDR3 DNA is TGTGCCATAGGGACTAGCGGGGTTAATGAGCAGTTCTTC.

The rearrangement joins TRBV29-1 to TRBJ1-1, with 8 bases matching TRBD1. The V segment lost 6 bases and the J segment 3 bases; nucleotides outside the gene matches: 6. This CDR3 is 13 amino acids long. Germline CDR1 reads SQVTM; CDR2 reads ANQGSEA. CDR3 in amino acids: CSVRTGTDTEAFF. For the CDR3, the DNA is TGCAGCGTGAGGACAGGGACGGACACTGAAGCTTTCTTT.

This chain joins TRBV11-2 and TRBJ2-1, with 7 bases that match TRBD2. The germline V gene encodes CDR1 SGHAT and CDR2 FQNNGV. There are 16 residues in the CDR3. The V segment lost 0 bases and the J segment 2 bases; nucleotides outside the gene matches: 4. The DNA of the CDR3 is TGTGCCAGCAGCTTAGAACGGGCGGGAGCCTACAATGAGCAGTTCTTC. It specifies CASSLERAGAYNEQFF.

J is TRBJ2-2 and V is TRBV7-2; D unresolved. Germline V gene lookup returns CDR1 SGHTA and CDR2 FQGNSA. CDR3 length: 15 amino acids. Trimming cost V 5 bases and J 1 base, with 11 bases left between them. CDR3 in amino acids: CASSPAAGNTGELFF. CDR3 coding DNA: TGTGCCAGCAGCCCTGCGGCAGGGAACACCGGGGAGCTGTTTTTT.

The rearrangement joins TRBV5-4 to TRBJ2-7, with 11 bases lining up with TRBD2. Trimming cost V 0 bases and J 6 bases; bases outside gene matches: 5. Germline V gene lookup returns CDR1 SGHNT and CDR2 YYREEE (reference sequence). The CDR3 has 15 amino acids. CDR3 DNA sequence: TGTGCCAGCAGCTTGGACTCGGGACTAGCGGTCGAGCAGTACTTC. It is translated as CASSLDSGLAVEQYF. The full variable domain, completed using reference TRBV5-4 and TRBJ2-7, is ETGVTQSPTHLIKTRGQQVTLRCSSQSGHNTVSWYQQALGQGPQFIFQYYREEENGRGNFPPRFSGLQFPNYSSELNVNALELDDSALYLCASSLDSGLAVEQYFGPGTRLTVT.

This chain links TRBV6-2 or TRBV6-3 with TRBJ1-2; D ambiguous. Germline V gene lookup returns CDR1 MNHEY and CDR2 SVGEGT. CDR3 length equals 11 residues. Trimming took 4 bases from V and 8 from J, leaving 8 bases between them. This CDR3 is CASSFYDGYTF. The CDR3, as DNA: TGTGCCAGCAGTTTTTACGACGGCTACACCTTC.

The rearrangement links TRBV7-2 to TRBJ2-3, with unresolved D. The germline gives CDR1 SGHTA, CDR2 FQGNSA. The CDR3 has 15 residues. Trimming stripped 4 bases from V and 0 bases from J, with 11 bases between. Here the CDR3 reads CASSSLGWSTDTQYF. Here the CDR3 DNA reads TGTGCCAGCAGCTCCCTAGGATGGAGCACAGATACGCAGTATTTT.

The genes are TRBV7-9 and TRBJ1-1; no definite D call. Germline V gene data show CDR1 as SEHNR and CDR2 as FQNEAQ (reference sequence). The CDR3 spans 14 residues. Trimming left V 5 bases short and J 5 bases short, with 15 bases between. For the CDR3, the DNA is TGTGCCAGCAGCGAGACCCAAACTACGACTGAAGCTTTCTTT. The encoded protein is CASSETQTTTEAFF.

The chain employs TRBV15 and TRBJ2-3; TRBD2 agrees at 8 bases. The germline V gene has CDR1 LNHNV and CDR2 YYDKDF (reference sequence). The CDR3 extends over 16 amino acids. V gave up 5 bases and J gave up 2 bases; unmatched junction bases: 9. The CDR3 nucleotides are TGTGCCACCAGCCCCGATAAGGGACTAGTCACAGATACGCAGTATTTT. Protein product: CATSPDKGLVTDTQYF.

The rearrangement links TRBV19 to TRBJ2-3, with 14 bases aligning to TRBD2. This CDR3 is built from 17 residues. V shed 5 bases and J 5 bases; nucleotides not matched to a gene: 9. Per the germline V gene, CDR1 is LNHDA and CDR2 is SQIVND (reference sequence). This CDR3 reads CASSSPGLAGVGDTQYF. CDR3 in DNA: TGTGCCAGTAGTTCACCGGGACTAGCGGGAGTTGGAGATACGCAGTATTTT.